A single sample gave rise to the 23 T cell receptor beta chains below, sequenced in a study of Ad26.COV2.S vaccination and SARS-CoV-2 variants. As to treatment: some 20 received Ad26.COV2.S at low or high dose, single or two shots; about 5 received placebo; per-sample allocation not given. Specimen acquisition occurred on day 63 following the initial vaccine or placebo injection. Method: immunoSEQ multiplex PCR; TCRdb's copy keeps in-frame clones and lacks some. The data show around 320,000 clones, about 86% seen once. The input for sequencing was peripheral blood, taken in a trial of Ad26.COV2.S vaccine versus placebo. The origin of the receptors is a person between 18 and 60 years old who received the Ad26.COV2.S COVID-19 vaccine or a placebo.

V is TRBV3-1 (or the pseudogene TRBV3-2) and J is TRBJ2-5; 8 bases are a match to TRBD2. Germline CDR1 reads LGHDT; CDR2 reads YNNKEL (reference sequence). The CDR3 sequence is 14 residues long. V lost 4 bases, J lost 2 bases, and 3 bases stayed unmatched. This CDR3 reads CASSPGTSQETQYF. CDR3 DNA sequence: TGTGCCAGCAGCCCCGGGACTAGTCAAGAGACCCAGTACTTC.

This clone has only one observation. The V gene is TRBV7-2, the J gene TRBJ2-1; D might be TRBD1 or TRBD2, each matching 5 bases. The CDR3 consists of 15 residues. Per the germline V gene, CDR1 is SGHTA and CDR2 is FQGNSA. V dropped 5 bases and J dropped 0 bases, with 11 bases sitting between them. In nucleotides, the CDR3 is TGTGCCAGCAGCCGGGACCCCAGCTCCTACAATGAGCAGTTCTTC. Amino acid sequence: CASSRDPSSYNEQFF.

In its sample, this clone was seen once. The genes are TRBV30 and TRBJ1-6; tentatively, D is TRBD1 (5 bases). The CDR3 sequence is 12 residues long. CDR1 is GTSNPN and CDR2 is SVGIG in the germline V gene (reference sequence). The ends were cut back, 8 bases at V and 7 bases at J, with 12 bases in the middle. CDR3 sequence: CARRRGNSPLHF. The CDR3 DNA is TGTGCCCGTAGAAGGGGCAATTCACCCCTCCACTTT. Based on the CDR3 plus reference TRBV30 and TRBJ1-6, the full variable domain is SQTIHQWPATLVQPVGSPLSLECTVEGTSNPNLYWYRQAAGRGLQLLFYSVGIGQISSEVPQNLSASRPQDRQFILSSKKLLLSDSGFYLCARRRGNSPLHFGNGTRLTVT.

The rearrangement joins TRBV19 to TRBJ2-6, with D tentatively TRBD2 (5 bases). Trimming stripped 1 base from V and 1 base from J, with 8 bases between. This CDR3 contains 16 residues. Germline values: CDR1 LNHDA, CDR2 SQIVND (reference sequence). Written as DNA, the CDR3 is TGTGCCAGTAGTATAGGAGGGTATTCTGGGGCCAACGTCCTGACTTTC. Its translation is CASSIGGYSGANVLTF.

This CDR3 reads CASSLRTGKGTDTQYF. Here the CDR3 DNA reads TGTGCCAGCAGCCTACGCACAGGGAAGGGCACAGATACGCAGTATTTT. The chain couples TRBV3-1 (or the pseudogene TRBV3-2) to TRBJ2-3; D may be TRBD1 (6 bases). Trimming cost V 4 bases and J 1 base, with 15 bases left between them. The CDR3 spans 16 residues. Germline V gene sequence: CDR1 LGHDT, CDR2 YNNKEL (reference sequence).

The table lists this clone with many counts. This chain connects TRBV20-1 to TRBJ1-6; tentative D call: TRBD1 (5 bases). V dropped 6 bases and J dropped 16 bases, with 16 bases sitting between them. The CDR3 length is 11 residues. Germline-derived CDR1 and CDR2 are DFQATT and SNEGSKA (reference sequence). CDR3: CSADGTPRLHF. In nucleotides, the CDR3 is TGCAGTGCCGACGGGACCCCAAGACTCCACTTT.

For the CDR3, the DNA is TGTGCCATAAACGCCGGGACAGGGTCAGCGAAAGGCTATGGCTACACCTTC. Residues: CAINAGTGSAKGYGYTF. The V gene is TRBV10-3, the J gene TRBJ1-2, with TRBD1 identical over 9 bases. Trimming took 9 bases from V and 4 from J; bases not matched to a gene: 18. Germline values: CDR1 ENHRY, CDR2 SYGVKD. This CDR3 spans 17 amino acids.

This chain joins TRBV5-4 and TRBJ2-5, with 9 bases matching TRBD2. Germline V CDR1 and CDR2: SGHNT, YYREEE (reference sequence). CDR3 length equals 13 residues. V lost 5 bases and J lost 1; bases outside the gene matches: 0. The chain's CDR3 is CASRRGGQETQYF. CDR3 sequence (DNA): TGTGCCAGCAGGCGGGGGGGCCAAGAGACCCAGTACTTC.

In its sample, this clone was seen a few times. The chain carries TRBV5-1 and TRBJ2-2; no reliable D call. The germline V gene has CDR1 SGHRS and CDR2 YFSETQ. Trimming took off 0 bases at V and 1 base at J, with 4 bases between the two ends. The CDR3 covers 14 residues. The CDR3 DNA reads as TGCGCCAGCAGCTTGGGACAGAACACCGGGGAGCTGTTTTTT. Protein sequence: CASSLGQNTGELFF.

This sequence joins TRBV4-3 and TRBJ2-3, with D hard to call. The germline CDR1 and CDR2 sequences are LGHNA and YSLEER. The ends were cut back, 0 bases at V and 5 bases at J, with 18 bases in the middle. The CDR3 length is 17 residues. The chain's CDR3 is CASSQDGVGDGIDTQYF. The CDR3 DNA reads as TGCGCCAGCAGCCAAGATGGGGTTGGGGATGGGATAGATACGCAGTATTTT.

The chain has TRBV5-1 and TRBJ1-2, with TRBD1 matching 9 bases. The CDR3 sequence is 18 residues long. Trimming cost V 1 base and J 4 bases; bases outside gene matches: 14. Germline V lookup: CDR1 SGHRS, CDR2 YFSETQ. The CDR3 sequence is CASSLLGQGPTGTYGYTF. The CDR3 DNA sequence: TGCGCCAGCAGCTTGTTGGGACAGGGACCCACCGGGACCTATGGCTACACCTTC.

This clone was recorded once. The rearrangement links TRBV19 to TRBJ1-5; 7 positions match TRBD1. Germline values: CDR1 LNHDA, CDR2 SQIVND (reference sequence). J lost 5 bases, V lost 3 bases, and 10 bases had no gene match. The CDR3 totals 16 residues. The CDR3 spells CASSILGRGRDQPQHF. The CDR3 coding sequence is TGTGCCAGTAGTATTTTGGGCAGGGGGAGAGATCAGCCCCAGCATTTT.

In nucleotides, the CDR3 is TGTGCCTGGGGGGCGGGCCCATACAATGAGCAGTTCTTC. It encodes CAWGAGPYNEQFF. V is TRBV30 and J is TRBJ2-1; D tentatively reads TRBD1 or TRBD2 (5 bases each). CDR1 GTSNPN and CDR2 SVGIG come from the germline V gene (reference sequence). This CDR3 region has 13 residues. V shed 5 bases and J shed 4 bases, with 12 bases lying between them.

This sequence joins TRBV5-1 and TRBJ2-3; D is perhaps TRBD1 (5 bases). V dropped 4 bases and J dropped 3 bases, with 9 bases sitting between them. Per germline, CDR1 SGHRS and CDR2 YFSETQ. This CDR3 is 13 amino acids long. The CDR3: CASSHRQTDTQYF. The CDR3 coding sequence is TGCGCCAGCAGCCACAGACAGACAGATACGCAGTATTTT.

This clone was seen only once. The chain links TRBV5-1 to TRBJ2-3; a weak D match, TRBD2 (7 bases). The V gene's germline CDR1 is SGHRS and CDR2 YFSETQ. The CDR3 covers 15 residues. V shed 0 bases and J shed 7 bases, with 15 bases lying between them. In DNA form, the CDR3 reads TGCGCCAGCAGCTTGGGCGGGGGCGGCGGGAATACGCAGTATTTT. Protein sequence: CASSLGGGGGNTQYF.

CDR3 sequence: CASSPSVGELFF. For the CDR3, the DNA is TGTGCCAGCTCACCGTCGGTTGGGGAGCTGTTTTTT. This chain uses TRBV18 with TRBJ2-2; D unclear. Trimming pared 3 bases from V and 8 bases from J, leaving 7 bases between. The CDR3 consists of 12 residues. Per the germline V gene, CDR1 is KGHSH and CDR2 is LQKENI.

V and J are TRBV2 and TRBJ2-5; 7 nucleotides match TRBD2. Germline CDR1 and CDR2: SNHLY and FYNNEI. This CDR3 has 16 residues. V was pared by 2 bases and J by 9 bases, with 15 bases of the junction left unmatched. For the CDR3, the DNA is TGTGCCAGCAGTGAATCTTTACCCGGGGGGAAGACTCCCCAGTACTTC. This codes for CASSESLPGGKTPQYF.

The chain joins TRBV5-6 to TRBJ2-5; D unresolved. The V gene's germline CDR1 is SGHDT and CDR2 YYEEEE. The CDR3 has 16 amino acids. Trimming stripped 0 bases from V and 5 bases from J, with 17 bases between. The CDR3 sequence is CASSLDGRTGRETQYF. CDR3 nucleotides: TGTGCCAGCAGCTTGGATGGGCGGACGGGCAGGGAGACCCAGTACTTC.

V and J are TRBV18 and TRBJ1-4; no clear D gene. Trimming took 3 bases from V and 6 from J, leaving 11 bases between them. Germline CDR1 reads KGHSH; CDR2 reads LQKENI. The CDR3 consists of 14 residues. CDR3 bases: TGTGCCAGCTCACCCGGAGCGGAGTATGAAAAACTGTTTTTT. Its protein is CASSPGAEYEKLFF.

Notes on this clone: The same CDR3 is also encoded by other DNA sequences in this sample. The gene calls are TRBV7-9 and TRBJ2-5, with 7 positions matching TRBD1. Looked up from germline, CDR1 is SEHNR and CDR2 is FQNEAQ (reference sequence). The J segment lost 4 bases and the V segment lost 4 bases, leaving 3 bases of the junction unmatched. The CDR3 contains 13 residues. The DNA for the CDR3 is TGTGCCAGCAGCTCCACAGGGGTAGAGACCCAGTACTTC. This encodes CASSSTGVETQYF.

The table lists this clone with a few counts. The chain has TRBV5-1 and TRBJ2-7, with TRBD1 as a possible D gene (6 bases). In germline, CDR1 is SGHRS, CDR2 YFSETQ. This CDR3 has 14 residues. The V end lost 4 bases, the J end lost 2 bases, and 13 bases lay between the germline ends. In nucleotides, the CDR3 is TGCGCCAGCAGCCATGGGGGCGGTACCTACGAGCAGTACTTC. Protein sequence: CASSHGGGTYEQYF.

The gene calls are TRBV5-4 and TRBJ2-7; 15 nucleotides match TRBD2. CDR1 and CDR2 (germline): SGHNT, YYREEE (reference sequence). The CDR3 contains 16 residues. J was trimmed by 4 bases and V by 4 bases; bases with no gene match: 6. CDR3 DNA sequence: TGTGCCAGCAGCACGGGGACTAGCGGGGGGTTTTACGAGCAGTACTTC. Its protein product is CASSTGTSGGFYEQYF.

This clone appeared once. The chain carries TRBV27 and TRBJ2-2; 9 bases are a match to TRBD1. Per the germline V gene, CDR1 is MNHEY and CDR2 is SMNVEV (reference sequence). The ends lost 3 bases at V and 5 bases at J; junction bases unmatched: 7. The CDR3 is 16 amino acids. The CDR3 nucleotides are TGTGCCAGCAGTTTGGCTGGGACAGGGCGAACCGGGGAGCTGTTTTTT. Residues: CASSLAGTGRTGELFF.